This T cell receptor (beta chain) originates from a study of shared clonotypes between healthy human individuals (dated by TCRdb to 2020 to 2022). Regarding the complete study: A few men and two women, aged 18 to 49 years, made up the cohort. Different laboratories and diverse techniques were used to prepare libraries and sequence TCR repertoires, to increase sequencing depth and limit assay-specific biases. For each donor, three plates each were used for CD4 naive and CD4 memory, two plates were used for CD8 naive, and one plate was used for CD8 memory. The study deeply sequenced blood TCR repertoires of about 5 healthy adults to estimate repertoire size and the extent of clonotype sharing between individuals. Leukapheresis yielded between about 0.85 and 9.5 billion PBMCs per donor. General study outcomes and caveats: Based on pairwise subsampling, the degree of clonotype sharing among donors was expected to be affected by sequencing depth. Higher generation probabilities were observed for clonotypes shared by all four sorted-subset donors than for non-shared clonotypes. Sampling was limited to blood, and TCR repertoires in tissue likely differ from TCR repertoires in blood. Rarefaction of sorted-subset datasets indicated incomplete sequencing despite the large sequencing depth. The small number of donors limited the genetic and exposure-history diversity represented. Naive subsets generally had larger estimated clonotype richness than memory subsets did. Sharing across several donors was observed for 5% to 6.5% of naive CD4, 3.5% of naive CD8, over 2% of memory CD4, and roughly 0.4% of memory CD8 clonotypes.

CD8 naive samples were obtained by positive selection for CCR7 among CD45RO-negative cells, yielding a CD45RA+CCR7+ population from which TemRA cells were excluded. Healthy HIV-negative adults with no recently reported acute infections or vaccinations were included as donors. Only Caucasian adults living in Nashville, Tennessee, USA were represented among the donors. After blood collection by leukapheresis, PBMCs were isolated using Ficoll-Histopaque density gradient centrifugation and then cryopreserved in the vapor phase of liquid nitrogen. Analytical flow cytometry was used to check the purity and quantity of each magnetically sorted T cell population. Genomic DNA was isolated from every sorted fraction and measured by UV absorbance on a Nanodrop 2000c. Using the deep immunoSEQ assay, TCR CDR3 regions were amplified from genomic DNA by multiplex PCR. Genomic DNA extracted from each cell subset was distributed evenly over all wells of several immunoSEQ 96-well plates, and each plate served as one replicate. For sorted subsets, 150 to 250 ng of genomic DNA, equivalent to around 31,000 T cell genomes, went into each replicate PCR. Purified libraries were quantified with a Qubit 3.0 fluorometer, sized on a Bioanalyzer 2100, and re-quantified with the KAPA Library Quantification kit. A separate single-read 150-cycle Illumina NextSeq 550 flow cell was used to sequence each immunoSEQ 96-well plate. The authors processed their data as follows. The immunoSEQ output contained only junctional sequences without quality scores, so filtering could not match that applied to full-length reads. To assign V/J genes and CDR3, sequences were annotated using PyIR, a Python wrapper for IgBLAST v1.9, with IMGT germline references. Any read was removed if the V/J assignment was weak (E-value above 1e-6), the CDR3 was missing, or the read contained stop codons, out-of-frame junctions, or ambiguous translated residues. V3J clonotypes were defined as sequences sharing the same inferred V gene, J gene, and CDR3 amino acid sequence. Percentage overlap between repertoires was calculated by dividing the number of shared unique clonotypes by the size of the smaller repertoire. Repertoire richness was assessed with RTK rarefaction, the Chao1 estimator, and Recon v2.1 estimates of unobserved clonotypes. Generation probabilities were computed with OLGA for all TCRbeta clonotypes obtained by the gDNA method from four donors. Imported from immuneACCESS, the table was reduced by TCRdb to in-frame sequences with V and J called. These copies leave out some clones; in studies compared against another copy, an unresolved V gene accounts for under half, and the cause of the remainder is not known. Clone size and the V and J calls come from that table; the DNA yielded D and trimming. Recorded for this sample are 2 million to 2.5 million clones; 85% to 95% of them occurred a single time. 1.5% to 2% of the sample comes from the top ten.

CDR1 and CDR2 are drawn from the germline V gene: LGHNA, YNFKEQ. The CDR3 runs 16 residues from the cysteine to the phenylalanine. CDR3 DNA only is kept here, 48 bases in frame from base 1. V loses 0 bases of germline sequence and J loses 6 bases, and the interval between the two ends is 15 bases. Details on this clone: Its antigen specificity is not known. Base qualities were left out, and no much larger clone turns up one base away.

Recombination joined TRBV4-2 with TRBJ2-1, and perhaps TRBD1 as D gene, on 6 matching bases. The receptor's source is a man younger than 30 in good health. Some clones in this sample may be carry-over from other donors' samples. The specimen sequenced was naive CD8+ T cells from PBMCs. The cell subset or site label corresponds to: CD45RA+CCR7+. The CDR3 has the sequence CASSQEGAGRRNEQFF. The DNA reads as follows: TGTGCCAGCAGCCAAGAGGGGGCAGGCCGTCGCAATGAGCAGTTCTTC.